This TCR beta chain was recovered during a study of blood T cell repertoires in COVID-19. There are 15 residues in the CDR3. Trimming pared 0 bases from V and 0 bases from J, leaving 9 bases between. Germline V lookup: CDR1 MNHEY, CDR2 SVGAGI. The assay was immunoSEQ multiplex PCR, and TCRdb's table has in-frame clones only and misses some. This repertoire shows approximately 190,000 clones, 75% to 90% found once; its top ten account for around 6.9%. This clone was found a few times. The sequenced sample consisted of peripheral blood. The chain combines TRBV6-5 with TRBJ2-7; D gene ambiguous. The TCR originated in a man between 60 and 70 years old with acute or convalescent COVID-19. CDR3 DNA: TGTGCCAGCAGTTACTCGGCTAGGAACTCCTACGAGCAGTACTTC. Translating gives CASSYSARNSYEQYF.